Listed below are T cell receptor beta chains from one sample, sequenced in a study of cytomegalovirus exposure and HLA in healthy donors. Clones were read by immunoSEQ multiplex PCR, and TCRdb kept only the in-frame ones, dropping some. The sample records some 120,000 clones, 8.5% to 10% being singletons. Sequencing was carried out using PBMCs. The receptor source for this set is a man aged 40-49 years in good health and CMV-seronegative. The CDR3 runs from the conserved cysteine through the conserved F or W. The order of the fields is J gene, clone size, V gene, D gene, CDR3 protein, CDR3 DNA. D genes are given only for firm matches. Clone size is shown for a subset of rows, as once, few, many or a class of expanded clone.

TRBJ2-7,few,TRBV5-5,TRBD1,CASSIRDRGAEQYF,TGTGCCAGCAGCATCCGGGACAGGGGTGCCGAGCAGTACTTC
TRBJ2-3,-,TRBV6-5,TRBD2,CASSYGGSTEYF,TGTGCCAGCAGTTACGGCGGGAGTACTGAGTATTTT
TRBJ2-7,-,TRBV6-6,-,CASSSGHAYEQYF,TGTGCCAGCAGTTCCGGACACGCCTACGAGCAGTACTTC
TRBJ2-1,few,TRBV2,-,CASSDRGRTYNEQFF,TGTGCCAGCAGTGACAGGGGGAGGACCTACAATGAGCAGTTCTTC
TRBJ2-1,-,TRBV5-8,-,CASSLWGGQNEQFF,TGTGCCAGCAGCTTATGGGGGGGGCAAAATGAGCAGTTCTTC
TRBJ1-3,-,TRBV10-1,TRBD1,CASSGDRGTWNTIYF,TGCGCCAGCAGTGGGGACAGGGGAACTTGGAACACCATATATTTT
TRBJ2-2,-,TRBV5-6,TRBD1,CASSPQGPWNTGELFF,TGTGCCAGCAGCCCACAGGGGCCCTGGAACACCGGGGAGCTGTTTTTT
TRBJ2-7,few,TRBV19,-,CASSFRPGTYEQYF,TGTGCCAGTAGTTTCCGACCGGGAACCTACGAGCAGTACTTC
TRBJ2-7,-,TRBV5-1,TRBD2,CASSITSAAYEQYF,TGCGCCAGCAGCATAACTAGCGCGGCATACGAGCAGTACTTC
TRBJ2-3,-,TRBV12-5,TRBD2,CDSGSGTSGGTDTQYF,TGTGATAGTGGTTCCGGGACTAGCGGGGGAACAGATACGCAGTATTTT
TRBJ1-5,few,TRBV6-1,-,CASSDDQPQHF,TGTGCCAGCAGTGACGATCAGCCCCAGCATTTT
TRBJ2-3,-,TRBV5-6,-,CASSLPSGTDTQYF,TGTGCCAGCAGCTTGCCTTCTGGCACAGATACGCAGTATTTT
TRBJ1-2,-,TRBV30,TRBD1,CAWSSTGEVWGYTF,TGTGCCTGGAGTAGCACAGGGGAAGTATGGGGCTACACCTTC
TRBJ2-3,-,TRBV6-4,-,CAPGHLSTDTQYF,TGTGCCCCCGGACACCTTAGCACAGATACGCAGTATTTT
TRBJ1-5,-,TRBV7-9,-,CASSLGEGLLPQHF,TGTGCCAGCAGCTTAGGAGAGGGACTATTGCCCCAGCATTTT
TRBJ1-2,-,TRBV18,-,CASSPSVGGYGYTF,TGTGCCAGCTCACCAAGTGTGGGGGGGTATGGCTACACCTTC
TRBJ1-1,few,TRBV9,-,CASSVAQGHENTEAFF,TGTGCCAGCAGCGTAGCTCAGGGACATGAGAACACTGAAGCTTTCTTT
TRBJ1-1,few,TRBV7-2,-,CASSLVQNTEAFF,TGTGCCAGCAGCTTAGTACAGAACACTGAAGCTTTCTTT
TRBJ2-7,-,TRBV2,-,CASIELGISGYEQYF,TGTGCCAGCATTGAATTGGGTATCTCAGGGTACGAGCAGTACTTC
TRBJ2-5,few,TRBV5-1,TRBD1,CASSLGTGYGETQYF,TGCGCCAGCAGCTTGGGGACAGGGTATGGAGAGACCCAGTACTTC
TRBJ1-2,-,TRBV18,-,CASSPGGIDYGYTF,TGTGCCAGCTCACCGGGGGGGATCGACTATGGCTACACCTTC
TRBJ2-5,-,TRBV6-5,TRBD2,CASSYSGGSRETQYF,TGTGCCAGCAGTTACTCGGGGGGGTCGCGGGAGACCCAGTACTTC
TRBJ1-2,few,TRBV6-5,TRBD1,CASSYNQGAGYGYTF,TGTGCCAGCAGTTACAACCAGGGGGCAGGATATGGCTACACCTTC
TRBJ2-5,-,TRBV7-9,TRBD2,CASSPFGRGMGKQETQYF,TGTGCCAGCAGCCCATTTGGGCGGGGGATGGGAAAGCAAGAGACCCAGTACTTC
TRBJ1-5,-,TRBV23-1,TRBD1,CASSPSRGPRENQPQHF,TGCGCCAGCAGTCCTTCCAGGGGGCCAAGGGAAAATCAGCCCCAGCATTTT
TRBJ1-1,few,TRBV7-8,-,CASSLQGNTEAFF,TGTGCCAGCAGCTTACAGGGGAACACTGAAGCTTTCTTT
TRBJ1-1,few,TRBV4-3,TRBD1,CASSYLGTGYTEAFF,TGCGCCAGCAGCTACCTCGGGACAGGGTACACTGAAGCTTTCTTT
TRBJ1-4,few,TRBV13,-,CASSQDSEKLFF,TGTGCCAGCAGCCAGGACAGCGAAAAACTGTTTTTT